The source of this T cell receptor (beta chain) is a study of PD-1 blockade in classical Hodgkin lymphoma. The time point denotes: cycle 4 day 1 (C4D1), after five to seven weeks of nivolumab. Brentuximab vedotin exposure varied among the patients, all of whom had relapsed after autologous stem cell transplantation. The study's findings and limits: When nivolumab was started under 1 year after ASCT, patients were excluded. Whoever responded completely had baseline diversity much like that seen in newly diagnosed patients.

With respect to this clone: Its antigen is as yet unknown.

Per germline, CDR1 LNHDA and CDR2 SQIVND (reference sequence). Trimming took 3 bases from V and 2 from J; bases not matched to a gene: 5. The CDR3 spans 18 residues. TCRdb's copy holds only in-frame clones and misses some; the assay was immunoSEQ multiplex PCR. The sample has 100,000 or so clones; around nine tenths are singletons. Sample: peripheral blood mononuclear cells (PBMCs), taken before the fourth cycle of nivolumab. The V and J genes are TRBV19 and TRBJ2-1; 15 positions match TRBD2. This receptor was obtained from a human donor with classical Hodgkin lymphoma. CDR3 nucleotides: TGTGCCAGTAGTATGCGGACTAGCGGGAGGGGGACCTACAATGAGCAGTTCTTC. It specifies CASSMRTSGRGTYNEQFF. The full variable domain, rest sourced from reference TRBV19 and TRBJ2-1, is DGGITQSPKYLFRKEGQNVTLSCEQNLNHDAMYWYRQDPGQGLRLIYYSQIVNDFQKGDIAEGYSVSREKKESFPLTVTSAQKNPTAFYLCASSMRTSGRGTYNEQFFGPGTRLTVL.